This T cell receptor (beta chain) comes out of a study of cytomegalovirus exposure and HLA in healthy donors. Study outcomes and limitations: The study put 150 to 200 TCR beta chains on its list as cytomegalovirus-associated.

Note on this clone: Antigen specificity is unknown. Other DNA sequences in this sample translate to the same CDR3.

Germline V lookup: CDR1 LNHDA, CDR2 SQIVND (reference sequence). V dropped 0 bases and J dropped 1 base, with 7 bases sitting between them. The CDR3 is 15 residues long. Amplification used 60 Vbeta primers and 13 Jbeta primers. TCRdb keeps only in-frame clones here, not all; method: immunoSEQ multiplex PCR. The profile shows about 160,000 clones, 65% to 80% of them singletons. The V and J genes are TRBV19 and TRBJ1-5; D not certain. This clonotype was obtained from a female donor in good health and CMV-seronegative. The sequenced material came from PBMCs. This CDR3 reads CASSIDRGSNQPQHF. The CDR3 DNA sequence: TGTGCCAGTAGTATAGATCGAGGAAGCAATCAGCCCCAGCATTTT.